Following are 8 T cell receptor beta chains from one sample sequenced in a study of response to subunit inactivated influenza vaccine. TCRdb reanalysed the RT-PCR reads using MiXCR and keeps one entry per CDR3 protein. The top ten hold over 10% of the sample, which has approximately 530,000 distinct CDR3 sequences, 6.5% to 8% seen once. The sequencing used PBMCs from blood, collected around 25 months after vaccination. Every receptor here comes from a man aged 45 to 70 who received an inactivated influenza vaccine.

This clonotype was picked up many times. This chain joins TRBV14 and TRBJ2-3, with D perhaps matching TRBD2 (6 bases). V lost 4 bases and J lost 4, with 12 bases in between. The germline V gene has CDR1 SGHDN and CDR2 FVKESK. There are 14 residues in the CDR3. The CDR3 nucleotides are TGTGCCAGCAGCCGGGACTTCGTACCAGATACGCAGTATTTT. This sequence encodes CASSRDFVPDTQYF.

The DNA for the CDR3 is TGCAGTGCTAGAGGGGGGACTAGCGGCCGGGGGGGTACGCAGTATTTT. It specifies CSARGGTSGRGGTQYF. The chain joins TRBV20-1 to TRBJ2-3; 11 nucleotides agree with TRBD2. This CDR3 has 16 residues. The V gene's germline CDR1 is DFQATT and CDR2 SNEGSKA (reference sequence). Trimming took 1 base from V and 8 from J; bases not matched to a gene: 11.

V is TRBV11-2 and J is TRBJ2-7; D may be TRBD2 (6 bases). Looked up from germline, CDR1 is SGHAT and CDR2 is FQNNGV. This CDR3 has 14 residues. The ends were cut back, 8 bases at V and 1 base at J, with 15 bases in the middle. CDR3 amino acids: CASGSSGASYEQYF. Here the CDR3 DNA reads TGTGCCAGCGGCAGTTCGGGAGCTTCCTACGAGCAGTACTTC.

The chain employs TRBV7-2 and TRBJ2-2, with D perhaps matching TRBD2 (5 bases). CDR1 is SGHTA and CDR2 is FQGNSA in the germline V gene. The ends were cut back, 5 bases at V and 7 bases at J, with 14 bases in the middle. This CDR3 is 14 amino acids long. CDR3 region: CASSGPGIDGELFF. The CDR3 DNA sequence: TGTGCCAGCAGCGGACCCGGGATAGACGGGGAGCTGTTTTTT.

The chain uses TRBV5-4 and TRBJ1-4; D is uncertain. The germline CDR1 and CDR2 sequences are SGHNT and YYREEE (reference sequence). The CDR3 covers 15 residues. With 4 bases removed from V and 0 bases from J, the gap between germline ends came to 10 bases. The CDR3 DNA reads as TGTGCCAGCAGCCGATTAGGTGCAACTAATGAAAAACTGTTTTTT. Translated: CASSRLGATNEKLFF. The whole variable domain, filled in from reference TRBV5-4 and TRBJ1-4, reads ETGVTQSPTHLIKTRGQQVTLRCSSQSGHNTVSWYQQALGQGPQFIFQYYREEENGRGNFPPRFSGLQFPNYSSELNVNALELDDSALYLCASSRLGATNEKLFFGSGTQLSVL.

This clonotype was observed a few times. This chain links TRBV6-1 with TRBJ1-2, with 8 bases lining up with TRBD1. This CDR3 has 15 residues. J was trimmed by 7 bases and V by 6 bases; bases with no gene match: 13. Germline CDR1 MNHNS, CDR2 SASEGT. Here the CDR3 reads CASSSPGGRLGGYTF. The CDR3 region has the DNA TGTGCCAGCAGCTCACCAGGGGGCAGGTTAGGTGGCTACACCTTC.

The CDR3 is CASSLSHWREFDTQYF. Here the CDR3 DNA reads TGTGCCAGCAGCCTGTCTCATTGGCGGGAGTTCGATACGCAGTATTTT. The rearrangement joins TRBV11-2 to TRBJ2-3; 7 nucleotides align to TRBD2. The V segment lost 5 bases and the J segment 6 bases; nucleotides outside the gene matches: 14. Germline CDR1 is SGHAT and CDR2 is FQNNGV. This CDR3 spans 16 amino acids.

The chain links TRBV7-9 to TRBJ2-3; D is unclear. The length of the CDR3 is 13 residues. Germline assignment: CDR1 SEHNR and CDR2 FQNEAQ (reference sequence). V shed 3 bases and J shed 2 bases, with 6 bases lying between them. CDR3 sequence (DNA): TGTGCCAGCAGCTTGGACCACACAGATACGCAGTATTTT. This sequence encodes CASSLDHTDTQYF.